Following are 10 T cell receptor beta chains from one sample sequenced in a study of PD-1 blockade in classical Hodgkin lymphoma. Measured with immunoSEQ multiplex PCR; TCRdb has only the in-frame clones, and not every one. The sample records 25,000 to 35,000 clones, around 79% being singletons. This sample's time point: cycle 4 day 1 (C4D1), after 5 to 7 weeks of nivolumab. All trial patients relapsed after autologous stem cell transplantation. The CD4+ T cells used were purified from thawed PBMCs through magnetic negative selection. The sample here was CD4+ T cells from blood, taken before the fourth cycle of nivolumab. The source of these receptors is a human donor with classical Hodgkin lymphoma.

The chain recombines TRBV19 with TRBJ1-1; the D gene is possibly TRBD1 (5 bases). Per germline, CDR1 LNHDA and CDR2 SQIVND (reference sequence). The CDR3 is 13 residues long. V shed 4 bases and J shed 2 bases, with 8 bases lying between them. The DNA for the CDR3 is TGTGCCAGTAGTAATGACAGAAACACTGAAGCTTTCTTT. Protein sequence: CASSNDRNTEAFF.

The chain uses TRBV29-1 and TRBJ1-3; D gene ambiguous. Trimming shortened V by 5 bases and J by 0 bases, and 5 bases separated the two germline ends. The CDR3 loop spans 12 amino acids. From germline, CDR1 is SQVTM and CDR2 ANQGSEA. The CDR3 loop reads CSVRFSGNTIYF. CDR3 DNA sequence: TGCAGCGTTAGATTCTCTGGAAACACCATATATTTT.

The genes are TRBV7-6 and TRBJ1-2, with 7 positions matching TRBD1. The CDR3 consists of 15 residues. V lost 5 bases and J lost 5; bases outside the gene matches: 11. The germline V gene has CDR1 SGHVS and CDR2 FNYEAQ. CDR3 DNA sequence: TGTGCCAGCAGCCCAACGGGACAGAGGACTTATGGCTACACCTTC. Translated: CASSPTGQRTYGYTF.

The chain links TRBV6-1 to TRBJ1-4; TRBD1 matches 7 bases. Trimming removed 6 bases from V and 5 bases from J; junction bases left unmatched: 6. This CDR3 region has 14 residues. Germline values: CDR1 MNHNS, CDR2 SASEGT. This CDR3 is CASSTQGNNEKLFF. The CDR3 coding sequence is TGTGCCAGCAGCACACAGGGGAACAATGAAAAACTGTTTTTT.

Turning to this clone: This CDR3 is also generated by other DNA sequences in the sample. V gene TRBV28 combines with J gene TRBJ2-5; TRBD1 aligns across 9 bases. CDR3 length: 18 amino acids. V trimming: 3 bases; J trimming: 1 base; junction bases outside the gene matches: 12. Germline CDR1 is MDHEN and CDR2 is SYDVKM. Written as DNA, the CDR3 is TGTGCCAGCAGTTTTTGGGGACGGGACAGGGCTCTCCAAGAGACCCAGTACTTC. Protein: CASSFWGRDRALQETQYF.

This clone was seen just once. The CDR3 DNA reads TGTGCCAGCAGCTTAGCCAATAATGAAAAACTGTTTTTT. Translated: CASSLANNEKLFF. The chain has TRBV7-9 and TRBJ1-4, with unresolved D. The CDR3 contains 13 residues. V lost 0 bases and J lost 4, with 3 bases in between. Germline V gene data show CDR1 as SEHNR and CDR2 as FQNEAQ (reference sequence).

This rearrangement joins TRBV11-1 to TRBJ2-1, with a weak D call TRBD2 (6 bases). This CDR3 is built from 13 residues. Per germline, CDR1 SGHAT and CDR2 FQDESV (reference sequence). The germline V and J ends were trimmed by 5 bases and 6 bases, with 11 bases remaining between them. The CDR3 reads CASSMGGGNEQFF. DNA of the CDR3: TGTGCCAGCAGCATGGGGGGAGGCAATGAGCAGTTCTTC.

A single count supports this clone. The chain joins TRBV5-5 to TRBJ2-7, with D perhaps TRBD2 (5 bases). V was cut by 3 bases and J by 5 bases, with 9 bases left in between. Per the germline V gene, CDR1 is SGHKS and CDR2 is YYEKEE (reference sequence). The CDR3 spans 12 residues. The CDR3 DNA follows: TGTGCCAGCAGCTCAGGACTGGACGAGCAGTACTTC. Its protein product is CASSSGLDEQYF.

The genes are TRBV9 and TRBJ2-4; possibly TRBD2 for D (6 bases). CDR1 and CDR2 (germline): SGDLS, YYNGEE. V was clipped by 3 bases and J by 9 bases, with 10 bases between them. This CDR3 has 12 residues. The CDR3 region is CASSAPAGIQYF. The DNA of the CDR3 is TGTGCCAGCAGCGCTCCAGCGGGCATTCAGTACTTC. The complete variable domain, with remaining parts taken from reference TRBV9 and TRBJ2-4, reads DSGVTQTPKHLITATGQRVTLRCSPRSGDLSVYWYQQSLDQGLQFLIQYYNGEERAKGNILERFSAQQFPDLHSELNLSSLELGDSALYFCASSAPAGIQYFGAGTRLSVL.

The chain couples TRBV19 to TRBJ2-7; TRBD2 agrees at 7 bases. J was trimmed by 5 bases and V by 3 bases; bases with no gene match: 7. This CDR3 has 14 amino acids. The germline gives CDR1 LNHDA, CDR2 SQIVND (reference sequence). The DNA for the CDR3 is TGTGCCAGTAGTATGGGGGGGAGAGGAGACGAGCAGTACTTC. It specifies CASSMGGRGDEQYF.